This T cell receptor (beta chain) is from a study of cytomegalovirus exposure and HLA in healthy donors. Study details: An early release of data contained roughly 90 million unique TCRs, which came from HLA-typed donors.

About this clone itself: What it binds is not known.

This CDR3 spans 15 amino acids. Germline CDR1 is MNHNY and CDR2 is SVGAGI (reference sequence). Trimming took 7 bases from V and 0 from J, leaving 13 bases between them. The PCR used 60 Vbeta and 13 Jbeta primers. Data came from immunoSEQ multiplex PCR; TCRdb stores just in-frame clones and leaves some out. The data contain some 93,000 clones, more than 55% of them seen just once; the ten biggest clones take up about 6%. Overall study findings and caveats: Later analysis demonstrated an association between a missense DCLRE1C variant and TCR beta V- and J-gene trimming.

This chain links TRBV6-6 with TRBJ2-1; D perhaps matches TRBD2 (5 bases). The sample comprised PBMCs. The source of this sequence is a boy aged 5-17 years in good health and CMV-seropositive. CDR3 coding DNA: TGTGCCAGCACTGGAGGTACGGGCTCCTACAATGAGCAGTTCTTC. It specifies CASTGGTGSYNEQFF.